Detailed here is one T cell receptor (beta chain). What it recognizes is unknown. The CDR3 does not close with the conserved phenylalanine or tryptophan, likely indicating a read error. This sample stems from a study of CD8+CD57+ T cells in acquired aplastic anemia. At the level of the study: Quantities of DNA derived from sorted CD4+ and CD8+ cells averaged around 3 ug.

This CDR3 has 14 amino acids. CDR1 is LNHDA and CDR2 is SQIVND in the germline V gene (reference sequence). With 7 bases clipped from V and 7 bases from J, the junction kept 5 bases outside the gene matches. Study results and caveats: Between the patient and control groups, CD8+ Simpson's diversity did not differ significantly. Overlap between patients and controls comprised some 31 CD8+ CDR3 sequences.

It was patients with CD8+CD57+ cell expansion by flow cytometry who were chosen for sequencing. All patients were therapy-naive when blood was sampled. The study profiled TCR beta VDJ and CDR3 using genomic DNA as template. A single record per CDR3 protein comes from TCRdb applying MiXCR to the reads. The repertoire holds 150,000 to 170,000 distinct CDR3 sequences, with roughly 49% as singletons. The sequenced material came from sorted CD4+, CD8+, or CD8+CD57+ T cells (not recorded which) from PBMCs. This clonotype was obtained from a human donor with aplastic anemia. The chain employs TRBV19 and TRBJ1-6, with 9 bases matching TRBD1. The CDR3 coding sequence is TGTGCCAGTATAAGGACAGGGGAGAATTCACCCCTCCACTCT. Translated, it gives CASIRTGENSPLHS.